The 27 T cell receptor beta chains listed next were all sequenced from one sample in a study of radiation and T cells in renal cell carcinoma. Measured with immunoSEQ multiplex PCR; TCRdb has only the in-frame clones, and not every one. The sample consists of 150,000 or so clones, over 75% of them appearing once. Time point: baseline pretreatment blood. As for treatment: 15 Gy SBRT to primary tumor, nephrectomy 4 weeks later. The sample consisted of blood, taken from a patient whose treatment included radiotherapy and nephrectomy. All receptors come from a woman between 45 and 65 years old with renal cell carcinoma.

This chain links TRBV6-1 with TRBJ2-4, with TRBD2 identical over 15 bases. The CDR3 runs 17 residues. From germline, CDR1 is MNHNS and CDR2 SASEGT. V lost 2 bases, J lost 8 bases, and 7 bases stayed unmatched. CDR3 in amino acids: CASSEWTSGGAGDIQYF. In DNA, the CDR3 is TGTGCCAGCAGTGAATGGACTAGCGGGGGGGCGGGCGACATTCAGTACTTC.

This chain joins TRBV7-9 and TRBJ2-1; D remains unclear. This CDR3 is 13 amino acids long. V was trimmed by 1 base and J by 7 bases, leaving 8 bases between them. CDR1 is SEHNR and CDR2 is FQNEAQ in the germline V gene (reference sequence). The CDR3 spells CASSLGGWNEQFF. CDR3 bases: TGTGCCAGCAGCTTAGGGGGTTGGAATGAGCAGTTCTTC. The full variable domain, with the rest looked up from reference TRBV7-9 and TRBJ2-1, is DTGVSQNPRHKITKRGQNVTFRCDPISEHNRLYWYRQTLGQGPEFLTYFQNEAQLEKSRLLSDRFSAERPKGSFSTLEIQRTEQGDSAMYLCASSLGGWNEQFFGPGTRLTVL.

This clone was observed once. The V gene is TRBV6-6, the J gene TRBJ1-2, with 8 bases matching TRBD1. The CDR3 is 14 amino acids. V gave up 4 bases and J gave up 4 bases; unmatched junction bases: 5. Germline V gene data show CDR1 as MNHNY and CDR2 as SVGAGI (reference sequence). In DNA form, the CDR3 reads TGTGCCAGCAGTTTCGCAGGGGGCCCCTATGGCTACACCTTC. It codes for CASSFAGGPYGYTF.

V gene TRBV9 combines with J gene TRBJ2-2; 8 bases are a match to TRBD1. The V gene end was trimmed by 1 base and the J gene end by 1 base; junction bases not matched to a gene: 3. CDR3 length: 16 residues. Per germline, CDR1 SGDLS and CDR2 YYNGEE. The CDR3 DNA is TGTGCCAGCAGCGTACTGGGACAGGAGAACACCGGGGAGCTGTTTTTT. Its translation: CASSVLGQENTGELFF.

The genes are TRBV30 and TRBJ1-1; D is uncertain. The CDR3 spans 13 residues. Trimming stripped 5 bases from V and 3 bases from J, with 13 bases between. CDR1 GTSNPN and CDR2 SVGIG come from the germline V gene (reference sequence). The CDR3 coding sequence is TGTGCCTGGTCTCCCCGTAGCGACACTGAAGCTTTCTTT. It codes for CAWSPRSDTEAFF.

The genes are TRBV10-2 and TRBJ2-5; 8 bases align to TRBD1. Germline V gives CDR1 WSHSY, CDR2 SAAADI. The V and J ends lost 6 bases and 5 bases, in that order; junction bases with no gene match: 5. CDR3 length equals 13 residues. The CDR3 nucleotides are TGCGCCAGCAGCCAGGGGGCTAGGGAGACCCAGTACTTC. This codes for CASSQGARETQYF.

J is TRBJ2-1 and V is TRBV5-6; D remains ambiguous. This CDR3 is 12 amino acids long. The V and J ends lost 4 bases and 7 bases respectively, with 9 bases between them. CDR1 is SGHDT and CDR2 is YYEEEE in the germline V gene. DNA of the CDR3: TGTGCCAGCAGCACTGCCCTTAATGAGCAGTTCTTC. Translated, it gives CASSTALNEQFF. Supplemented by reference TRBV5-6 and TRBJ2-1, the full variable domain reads DAGVTQSPTHLIKTRGQQVTLRCSPKSGHDTVSWYQQALGQGPQFIFQYYEEEERQRGNFPDRFSGHQFPNYSSELNVNALLLGDSALYLCASSTALNEQFFGPGTRLTVL.

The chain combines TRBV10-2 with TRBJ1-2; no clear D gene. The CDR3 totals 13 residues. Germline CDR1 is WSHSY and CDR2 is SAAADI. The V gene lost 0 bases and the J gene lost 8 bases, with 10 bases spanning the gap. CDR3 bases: TGCGCCAGCAGTGAGTCGTCCCCGTTCGGCTACACCTTC. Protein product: CASSESSPFGYTF.

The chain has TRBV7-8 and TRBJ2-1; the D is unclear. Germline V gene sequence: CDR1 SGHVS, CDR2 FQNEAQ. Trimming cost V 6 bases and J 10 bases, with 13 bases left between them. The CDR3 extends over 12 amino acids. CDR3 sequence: CASSHDTVEQFF. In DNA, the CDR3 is TGTGCCAGCAGTCATGACACGGTGGAGCAGTTCTTC.

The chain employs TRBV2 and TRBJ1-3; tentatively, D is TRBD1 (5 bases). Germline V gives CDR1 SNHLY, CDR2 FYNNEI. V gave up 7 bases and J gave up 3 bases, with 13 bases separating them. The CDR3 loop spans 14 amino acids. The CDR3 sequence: CASNPGTSGNTIYF. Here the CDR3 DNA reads TGTGCCAGCAACCCGGGGACTAGTGGAAACACCATATATTTT.

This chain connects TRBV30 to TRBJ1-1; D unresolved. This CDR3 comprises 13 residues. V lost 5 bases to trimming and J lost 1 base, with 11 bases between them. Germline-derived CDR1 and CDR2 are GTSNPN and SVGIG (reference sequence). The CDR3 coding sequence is TGTGCCTGGCATTTAGCCGGGAACACTGAAGCTTTCTTT. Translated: CAWHLAGNTEAFF.

Here the CDR3 reads CSVGPGQGVPEAFF. The CDR3, as DNA: TGCAGCGTGGGACCGGGACAGGGCGTCCCTGAAGCTTTCTTT. This chain connects TRBV29-1 to TRBJ1-1, with 9 bases identical to TRBD1. CDR1 is SQVTM and CDR2 is ANQGSEA in the germline V gene. The V gene end was trimmed by 6 bases and the J gene end by 6 bases; junction bases not matched to a gene: 11. CDR3 length: 14 residues.

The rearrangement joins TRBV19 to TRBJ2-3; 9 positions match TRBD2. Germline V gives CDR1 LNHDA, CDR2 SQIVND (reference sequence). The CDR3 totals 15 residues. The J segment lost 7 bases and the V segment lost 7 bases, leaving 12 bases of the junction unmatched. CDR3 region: CASNARAGGSYTQYF. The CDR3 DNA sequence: TGTGCCAGTAATGCCCGAGCGGGGGGTTCTTATACGCAGTATTTT.

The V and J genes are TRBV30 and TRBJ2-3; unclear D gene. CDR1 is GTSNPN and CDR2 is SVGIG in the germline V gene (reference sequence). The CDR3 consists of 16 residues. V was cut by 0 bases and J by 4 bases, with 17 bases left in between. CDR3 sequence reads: CAWSVSGIGRPDTQYF. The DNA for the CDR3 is TGTGCCTGGAGTGTGAGTGGCATTGGTCGGCCAGATACGCAGTATTTT.

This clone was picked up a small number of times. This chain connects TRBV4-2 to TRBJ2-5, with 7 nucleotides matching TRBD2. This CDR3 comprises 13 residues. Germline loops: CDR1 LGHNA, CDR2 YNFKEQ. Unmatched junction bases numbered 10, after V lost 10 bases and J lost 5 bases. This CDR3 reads CAKPTSSIETQYF. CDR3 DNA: TGTGCCAAACCGACTAGCTCCATTGAGACCCAGTACTTC.

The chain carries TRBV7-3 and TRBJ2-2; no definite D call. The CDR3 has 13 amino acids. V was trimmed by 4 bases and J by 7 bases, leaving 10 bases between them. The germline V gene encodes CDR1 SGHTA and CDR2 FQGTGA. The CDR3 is CASSSLWGGELFF. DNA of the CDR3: TGTGCCAGCAGCTCCCTGTGGGGCGGGGAGCTGTTTTTT.

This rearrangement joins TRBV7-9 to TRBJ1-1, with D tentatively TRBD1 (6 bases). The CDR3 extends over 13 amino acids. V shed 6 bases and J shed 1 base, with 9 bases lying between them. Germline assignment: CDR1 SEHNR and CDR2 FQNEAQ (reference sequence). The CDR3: CASRPTGNTEAFF. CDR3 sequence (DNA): TGTGCCAGCAGACCGACAGGGAACACTGAAGCTTTCTTT.

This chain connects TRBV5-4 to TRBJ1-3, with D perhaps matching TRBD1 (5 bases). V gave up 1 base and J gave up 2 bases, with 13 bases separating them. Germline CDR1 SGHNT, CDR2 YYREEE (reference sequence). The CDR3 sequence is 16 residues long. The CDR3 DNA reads TGTGCCAGCAGCTTGTTGGGCAGGGCGACTGGAAACACCATATATTTT. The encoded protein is CASSLLGRATGNTIYF.

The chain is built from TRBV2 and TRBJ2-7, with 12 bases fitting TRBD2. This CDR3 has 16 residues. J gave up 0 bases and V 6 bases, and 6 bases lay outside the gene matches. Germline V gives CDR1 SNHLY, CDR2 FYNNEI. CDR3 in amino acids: CASRRATSGGSYEQYF. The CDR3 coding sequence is TGTGCCAGCAGGAGAGCGACTAGCGGGGGCTCCTACGAGCAGTACTTC.

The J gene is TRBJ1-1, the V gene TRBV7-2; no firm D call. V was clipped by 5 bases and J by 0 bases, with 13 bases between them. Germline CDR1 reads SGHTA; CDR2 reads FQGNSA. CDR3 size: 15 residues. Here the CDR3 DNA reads TGTGCCAGCAGCCCCGACGGATTCATGAACACTGAAGCTTTCTTT. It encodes CASSPDGFMNTEAFF.

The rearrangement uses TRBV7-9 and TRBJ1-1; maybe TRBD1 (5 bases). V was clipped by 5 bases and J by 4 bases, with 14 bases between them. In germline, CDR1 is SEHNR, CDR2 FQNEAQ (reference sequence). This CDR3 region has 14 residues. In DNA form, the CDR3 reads TGTGCCAGCAGCGATCAGGGTCGGGGCACTGAAGCTTTCTTT. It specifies CASSDQGRGTEAFF. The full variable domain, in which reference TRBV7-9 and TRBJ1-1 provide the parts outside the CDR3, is DTGVSQNPRHKITKRGQNVTFRCDPISEHNRLYWYRQTLGQGPEFLTYFQNEAQLEKSRLLSDRFSAERPKGSFSTLEIQRTEQGDSAMYLCASSDQGRGTEAFFGQGTRLTVV.

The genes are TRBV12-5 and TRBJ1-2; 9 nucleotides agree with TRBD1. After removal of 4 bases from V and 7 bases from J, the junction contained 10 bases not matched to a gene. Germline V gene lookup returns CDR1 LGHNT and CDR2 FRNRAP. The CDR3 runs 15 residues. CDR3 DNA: TGTGCTAGTGGTTCTCACAGGGGGCAGTCGAGTGGCTACACCTTC. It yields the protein CASGSHRGQSSGYTF.

Written as DNA, the CDR3 is TGCGCCAGCAGCTTGGCGAGCGGGGGGTCCAGGGAGACCCAGTACTTC. Translation: CASSLASGGSRETQYF. The gene calls are TRBV5-1 and TRBJ2-5; 9 nucleotides line up with TRBD2. The CDR3 length is 16 residues. J lost 5 bases, V lost 0 bases, and 8 bases had no gene match. Germline loops: CDR1 SGHRS, CDR2 YFSETQ.

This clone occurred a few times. CDR3 sequence (DNA): TGTGCCAGCAGCCGCCGACAGTACGCCGGAGAGACCCAGTACTTC. Protein product: CASSRRQYAGETQYF. J is TRBJ2-5 and V is TRBV14; D perhaps matches TRBD1 (5 bases). V dropped 4 bases and J dropped 4 bases, with 16 bases sitting between them. In germline, CDR1 is SGHDN, CDR2 FVKESK. The CDR3 is 15 amino acids.

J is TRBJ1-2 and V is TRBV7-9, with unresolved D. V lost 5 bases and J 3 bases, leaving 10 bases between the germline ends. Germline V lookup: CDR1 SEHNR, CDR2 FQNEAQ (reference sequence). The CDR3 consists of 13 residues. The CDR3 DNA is TGTGCCAGCAGCACGCCTGAGGACTATGGCTACACCTTC. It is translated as CASSTPEDYGYTF.

CDR3 nucleotide sequence: TGTGCCAGCAGTCGGGACAGGGGACCGGACTATGGCTACACCTTC. Translating gives CASSRDRGPDYGYTF. The chain employs TRBV6-5 and TRBJ1-2, with 10 nucleotides matching TRBD1. The germline V gene has CDR1 MNHEY and CDR2 SVGAGI. V gave up 5 bases and J gave up 3 bases; unmatched junction bases: 6. This CDR3 spans 15 amino acids.

The CDR3: CASSLMLTGVGSADTQYF. As DNA, the CDR3 is TGTGCCAGCAGCTTAATGTTAACGGGAGTTGGGTCCGCAGATACGCAGTATTTT. V usage is TRBV7-6 and J usage is TRBJ2-3; D possibly corresponds to TRBD2 (6 bases). Germline CDR1 and CDR2: SGHVS and FNYEAQ. Trimming took off 2 bases at V and 4 bases at J, with 22 bases between the two ends. The CDR3 covers 18 residues. Filled out from reference TRBV7-6 and TRBJ2-3, the complete variable domain reads GAGVSQSPRYKVTKRGQDVALRCDPISGHVSLYWYRQALGQGPEFLTYFNYEAQQDKSGLPNDRFSAERPEGSISTLTIQRTEQRDSAMYRCASSLMLTGVGSADTQYFGPGTRLTVL.